The present T cell receptor beta chain was sequenced within a study of CD8+CD57+ T cells in acquired aplastic anemia. Trimming at V came to 5 bases and at J to 8 bases, leaving 10 bases not matched to a gene. CDR3 length: 14 residues. Germline-derived CDR1 and CDR2 are SGHTA and FQGNSA. An expansion of CD8+CD57+ cells by flow cytometry had been shown in patients chosen for sequencing. Severe acquired aplastic anemia was present in all patients. This clonotype appeared once. CDR3 and TCR beta VDJ profiling relied on genomic DNA as the template. TCRdb analysed the reads with MiXCR anew, one entry per CDR3 protein. The table lists approximately 150,000 distinct CDR3 sequences, 47% of them singletons.

This chain connects TRBV7-2 to TRBJ1-2, with TRBD1 identical over 8 bases. The specimen was sorted CD4+, CD8+, or CD8+CD57+ T cells (not recorded which) from PBMCs. The TCR comes from a human donor with aplastic anemia. The CDR3 spells CASSLLPGQEGYTF. DNA for the CDR3: TGTGCCAGCAGCCTGCTTCCGGGACAGGAGGGCTACACCTTC.